This T cell receptor beta chain stems from a study of blood T cell repertoires in COVID-19. Study background: Collection of acute and convalescent COVID-19 samples took place in the United States, Italy and Spain.

J was trimmed by 4 bases and V by 4 bases; bases with no gene match: 10. The germline gives CDR1 SGHDN, CDR2 FVKESK. The CDR3 has 16 residues. The Seattle patients joined while their infection was active and were tracked longitudinally afterward. The table came from immunoSEQ multiplex PCR; TCRdb's copy has only in-frame clones and leaves some out. The sample lists about 160,000 clones; about 85% were seen once. This sequence was found in a woman aged 50 to 60 with COVID-19, enrolled during active disease. This chain links TRBV14 with TRBJ1-2; TRBD1 aligns across 9 bases. Sequences were obtained from peripheral blood. The CDR3 DNA sequence: TGTGCCAGCAGCCGGTCTGGGACAGGGTACCTCTATGGCTACACCTTC. Translating it yields CASSRSGTGYLYGYTF.